By frequency in the sample, the clone carrying this TCR beta chain is medium-sized. This sample stems from a study of CD8 T cells in ankylosing spondylitis. TCRdb re-analysed the 5' RACE reads in MiXCR, keeping a single row per CDR3 protein. The sample holds about 30,000 distinct CDR3 sequences, less than 6.5% seen once. This receptor was obtained from a female donor with ankylosing spondylitis or in good health (not recorded which). Material for sequencing was blood, either unsorted or a sorted T cell fraction (not recorded which).

CDR3 sequence (DNA): TGTGCCAGCAGTAGGACGGGGGGAAATCAGCCCCAGCATTTT. Encoded protein: CASSRTGGNQPQHF. The rearrangement joins TRBV9 to TRBJ1-5; D possibly corresponds to TRBD1 (5 bases). CDR3 length equals 14 residues. V was clipped by 5 bases and J by 4 bases, with 13 bases between them. Germline CDR1 and CDR2: SGDLS and YYNGEE.